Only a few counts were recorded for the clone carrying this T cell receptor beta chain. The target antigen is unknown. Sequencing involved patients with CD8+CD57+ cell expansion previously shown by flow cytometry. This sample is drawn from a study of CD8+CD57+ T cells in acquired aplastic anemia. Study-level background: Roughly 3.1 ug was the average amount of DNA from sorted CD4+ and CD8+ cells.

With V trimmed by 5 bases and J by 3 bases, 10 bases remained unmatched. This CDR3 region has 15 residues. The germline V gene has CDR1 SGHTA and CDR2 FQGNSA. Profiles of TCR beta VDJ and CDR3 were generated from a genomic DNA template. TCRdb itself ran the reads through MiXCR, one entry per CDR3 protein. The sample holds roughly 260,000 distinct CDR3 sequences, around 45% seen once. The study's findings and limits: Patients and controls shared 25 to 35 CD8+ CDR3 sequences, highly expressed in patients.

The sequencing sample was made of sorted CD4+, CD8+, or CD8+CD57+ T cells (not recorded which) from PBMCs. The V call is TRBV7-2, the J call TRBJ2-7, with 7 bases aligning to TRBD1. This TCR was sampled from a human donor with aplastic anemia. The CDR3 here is CASSPSVTGSYEQYF. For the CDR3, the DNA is TGTGCCAGCAGCCCAAGTGTGACAGGGAGCTACGAGCAGTACTTC.